A selection of T cell receptor beta chains follows, all from one sample in a study of T cell changes during pregnancy in multiple sclerosis. TCRdb keeps only in-frame clones here, not all; method: immunoSEQ multiplex PCR. The sample gives tens of thousands of clones, 91% of which show up once; under 0.3% is in the top ten. The sample here was CD4+ T cells from peripheral blood mononuclear cells, taken in the third trimester of pregnancy. These receptor sequences come from a female donor in good health, enrolled as a control in a pregnancy study. Both conserved end residues are part of each CDR3. D genes are given only for firm matches. Size tells how often a clone was seen (once, few, many) or the class of an expanded clone, and some rows leave it out.

d_call j_call v_call clone_size cdr3_nt cdr3_aa
. TRBJ2-7 TRBV7-2 . TGTGCCAGCAGCTTAGATGTCAGGGCCTACGAGCAGTACTTC CASSLDVRAYEQYF
. TRBJ2-7 TRBV30 . TGTGCCTGGAACCCGGACAGACTGGAAACCTACGAGCAGTACTTC CAWNPDRLETYEQYF
TRBD1 TRBJ2-7 TRBV6-5 . TGTGCCAGCAGCCAGGACAGGGACTTCTACGAGCAGTACTTC CASSQDRDFYEQYF
TRBD1 TRBJ1-2 TRBV6-5 . TGTGCCACCGGACAGGGCTATGGCTACACCTTC CATGQGYGYTF
TRBD1 TRBJ1-2 TRBV6-5 . TGTGCCAGCAGACGGGGACAGGGGATCCATGGCTACACCTTC CASRRGQGIHGYTF
TRBD2 TRBJ2-3 TRBV4-2 . TGTGCCAGCAGCCCATCCCTGGGGCGGGGGGGCCCAGATACGCAGTATTTT CASSPSLGRGGPDTQYF
. TRBJ1-2 TRBV2 . TGTGCCAGCAGTAAAGAGAGCGGGCCTAACTATGGCTACACCTTC CASSKESGPNYGYTF
. TRBJ2-5 TRBV7-9 . TGTGCCAGCAGCTTAGCCATCGCGGTTGGAGAGACCCAGTACTTC CASSLAIAVGETQYF
. TRBJ2-3 TRBV5-4 . TGTGCCAGCAGCCCGGAGGGAGGGGGGGCCTTAGTCGCAGATACGCAGTATTTT CASSPEGGGALVADTQYF
TRBD1 TRBJ2-7 TRBV28 . TGTGCCAGTAGCGACAGGGCATTCTACGAGCAGTACTTC CASSDRAFYEQYF
TRBD1 TRBJ1-2 TRBV11-3 . TGTGCCAGCAGCCCCCCCCCTCCGGGACAGGGGGCTTATGGCTACACCTTC CASSPPPPGQGAYGYTF
TRBD1 TRBJ1-2 TRBV5-5 once TGTGCCAGCAGCCTGGACAGGGCCCTTAACTATGGCTACACCTTC CASSLDRALNYGYTF
. TRBJ2-3 TRBV7-3 once TGTGCCAGCAGCCCCCGAGGCCTTAGCACAGATACGCAGTATTTT CASSPRGLSTDTQYF
TRBD1 TRBJ1-3 TRBV19 . TGTGCCAGTAGAGAAACAGGGGATACGGGAAACACCATATATTTT CASRETGDTGNTIYF
. TRBJ1-1 TRBV6-5 . TGTGCCAGCAGTCGTGGGGCCACTGAAGCTTTCTTT CASSRGATEAFF
. TRBJ2-5 TRBV7-8 . TGTGCCAGCAGCTTATCAGGACGGGGGAAATCATACCAAGAGACCCAGTACTTC CASSLSGRGKSYQETQYF
. TRBJ2-7 TRBV18 . TGTGCCAGCTCACTACCTGGAGGCAGCACTAGCTCCTACGAGCAGTACTTC CASSLPGGSTSSYEQYF
TRBD1 TRBJ1-4 TRBV2 . TGTGCTCTTATCCGGGACAGAGCTGAAAAACTGTTTTTT CALIRDRAEKLFF
TRBD2 TRBJ2-5 TRBV4-2 . TGTGCCAGCAGCCGAAAGCGGGGGGCCAGGGAGACCCAGTACTTC CASSRKRGARETQYF
TRBD1 TRBJ1-4 TRBV5-1 . TGCGCCAGCAGCTTGGAATGGGGACAGTCGAATGAAAAACTGTTTTTT CASSLEWGQSNEKLFF
TRBD1 TRBJ2-7 TRBV4-2 . TGTGCCAGCAGCCCCTCACCCAAGGCGCAGGGGGCCGTCGAGCAGTACTTC CASSPSPKAQGAVEQYF
. TRBJ1-3 TRBV4-1 . TGCGCCAGCAGCCAAGGGCAGGGGACTGGAAACACCATATATTTT CASSQGQGTGNTIYF
. TRBJ2-7 TRBV11-3 . TGTGCCAGCAGCCCGAGGAGGTACGAGCAGTACTTC CASSPRRYEQYF
. TRBJ2-1 TRBV7-3 . TGTGCCAGCAGCAGTCGCGATGAGCAGTTCTTC CASSSRDEQFF
TRBD2 TRBJ2-7 TRBV30 . TGTGCCTGGAGTGTGGCTAGCGGGGGGTACGAGCAGTACTTC CAWSVASGGYEQYF
TRBD2 TRBJ2-3 TRBV4-1 . TGCGCCAGCAGCCTCCAGCGGGGAAGGAGCACAGATACGCAGTATTTT CASSLQRGRSTDTQYF
. TRBJ1-1 TRBV7-3 . TGTGCCAGCAGCTCCGGACGGGGCACTGAAGCTTTCTTT CASSSGRGTEAFF
TRBD1 TRBJ1-6 TRBV6-5 . TGTGCCAGCAGTTCCATCTTGAACAGGGGGAATTCACCCCTCCACTTT CASSSILNRGNSPLHF
. TRBJ2-3 TRBV7-7 . TGTGCTAGCAGCTTAACTTCCTCCAGGGACACAGATACGCAGTATTTT CASSLTSSRDTDTQYF
TRBD1 TRBJ1-2 TRBV18 . TGTGCCAGCTCACCGGGACAGGGTAGCTATGGCTACACCTTC CASSPGQGSYGYTF
. TRBJ2-5 TRBV7-2 . TGTGCCAGCAGCTTAGCATCATCGGGGGAGACCCAGTACTTC CASSLASSGETQYF
. TRBJ1-1 TRBV6-6 . TGTGCCAGCAGTTCGTGGGACACCATCACTGAAGCTTTCTTT CASSSWDTITEAFF